Listed below are T cell receptor beta chains from one sample, sequenced in a study of technical replicates of blood from a handful of donors. Clones were read by immunoSEQ multiplex PCR, and TCRdb kept only the in-frame ones, dropping some. This sample yields about 59,000 clones, of which just over 90% are seen a single time; approximately 4.2% belongs to the top ten. The sequencing sample was made of PBMCs. The receptor source for this set is a human donor in good health. Some clones in this sample may be carry-over from other donors' samples. The CDR3 runs from the conserved cysteine through the conserved F or W. Fields, in order: clone size, V gene, J gene, D gene, CDR3 protein, CDR3 DNA. The D gene is left open where the match is weak. For some rows the clone size is stated as once, few or many, or as a class when expanded; others skip it.

>.|TRBV11-1|TRBJ2-5|.
CASSYARGTQETQYF
TGTGCCAGCAGCTACGCTCGGGGGACCCAAGAGACCCAGTACTTC
>.|TRBV2|TRBJ2-6|TRBD1
CASSGGQVVSGANVLTF
TGTGCCAGCAGTGGGGGACAGGTGGTCTCAGGGGCCAACGTCCTGACTTTC
>.|TRBV5-4|TRBJ2-2|.
CAIGGGRGGLNTGELFF
TGTGCTATCGGAGGAGGGCGGGGAGGTTTGAACACCGGGGAGCTGTTTTTT
>.|TRBV4-1|TRBJ2-3|TRBD2
CASSQDLSSGGSRTDTQYF
TGCGCCAGCAGCCAAGATCTGTCTAGCGGGGGGTCCCGCACAGATACGCAGTATTTT
>.|TRBV9|TRBJ1-4|TRBD1
CASSPTGVRANEKLFF
TGTGCCAGCAGCCCGACAGGGGTGAGGGCTAATGAAAAACTGTTTTTT
>.|TRBV4-1|TRBJ2-1|.
CASSQETSLYNEQFF
TGCGCCAGCAGCCAAGAGACTAGTCTCTACAATGAGCAGTTCTTC
>.|TRBV19|TRBJ2-7|.
CASSPRSESSYEQYF
TGTGCCAGTAGTCCCCGGAGCGAGAGCTCCTACGAGCAGTACTTC
>.|TRBV7-7|TRBJ2-5|TRBD1
CASSPTGAKETQYF
TGTGCCAGCAGCCCGACAGGGGCGAAAGAGACCCAGTACTTC
>.|TRBV6-5|TRBJ1-1|.
CASSFQVNTEAFF
TGTGCCAGCAGTTTCCAGGTGAACACTGAAGCTTTCTTT
>.|TRBV2|TRBJ2-7|TRBD1
CAQAGRQGAYEQYF
TGTGCCCAGGCCGGGCGTCAGGGGGCCTACGAGCAGTACTTC
>.|TRBV5-1|TRBJ2-5|TRBD1
CASRLDREETQYF
TGCGCCAGCAGACTGGACAGGGAGGAGACCCAGTACTTC
>.|TRBV27|TRBJ2-3|.
CASSLVGRGQSTDTQYF
TGTGCCAGCAGTTTGGTCGGGCGGGGCCAAAGCACAGATACGCAGTATTTT
>.|TRBV15|TRBJ1-4|.
CATSRELGSPNEKLFF
TGTGCCACCAGCAGAGAACTAGGGTCGCCTAATGAAAAACTGTTTTTT
>once|TRBV27|TRBJ2-7|TRBD2
CASSQLAGAYEQYF
TGTGCCAGCAGTCAACTAGCGGGGGCCTACGAGCAGTACTTC
>once|TRBV7-9|TRBJ1-4|.
CASSLARWGESTTNEKLFF
TGTGCCAGCAGCTTAGCGAGGTGGGGGGAAAGCACAACTAATGAAAAACTGTTTTTT
>.|TRBV11-2|TRBJ2-1|TRBD2
CASSLEAGDDEQFF
TGTGCCAGCAGCTTAGAGGCGGGGGACGATGAGCAGTTCTTC
>.|TRBV6-5|TRBJ2-3|.
CASRPSYGTDTQYF
TGTGCCAGCAGACCCTCCTACGGCACAGATACGCAGTATTTT
>.|TRBV4-3|TRBJ2-2|.
CASSQDLWAAGELFF
TGCGCCAGCAGCCAAGATCTCTGGGCAGCCGGGGAGCTGTTTTTT
>.|TRBV4-3|TRBJ2-7|.
CASSKSTGLGAYEQYF
TGCGCCAGCAGCAAATCAACGGGACTGGGGGCCTACGAGCAGTACTTC
>.|TRBV4-3|TRBJ1-6|.
CASSQGHLDYNSPLHF
TGCGCCAGCAGCCAGGGACACCTTGACTATAATTCACCCCTCCACTTT
>.|TRBV7-9|TRBJ2-5|TRBD2
CASSTGGETQYF
TGTGCCAGCAGCACGGGGGGGGAGACCCAGTACTTC
>.|TRBV5-4|TRBJ1-2|TRBD1
CASSLTGGDGYTF
TGTGCCAGCAGCCTGACAGGGGGCGATGGCTACACCTTC
>.|TRBV5-4|TRBJ2-7|.
CASSLAGREQYF
TGTGCCAGCAGCTTGGCGGGTCGCGAGCAGTACTTC
>.|TRBV7-2|TRBJ1-1|.
CASSLDPGTYTEAFF
TGTGCCAGCAGCTTAGATCCAGGCACTTACACTGAAGCTTTCTTT
>once|TRBV7-2|TRBJ2-7|TRBD2
CASSLDWTSGGRGEQYF
TGTGCCAGCAGCTTAGACTGGACTAGCGGGGGGAGGGGCGAGCAGTACTTC
>few|TRBV5-1|TRBJ1-1|.
CASSLAGPTEAFF
TGCGCCAGCAGCTTGGCAGGGCCCACTGAAGCTTTCTTT
>.|TRBV5-1|TRBJ1-2|.
CASSLSTGNYGYTF
TGCGCCAGCAGCCTGTCGACAGGAAACTATGGCTACACCTTC
>.|TRBV6-1|TRBJ1-2|TRBD1
CASSELLGTGAYGYTF
TGTGCCAGCAGTGAACTTTTAGGGACAGGGGCGTATGGCTACACCTTC
>.|TRBV5-4|TRBJ1-1|.
CASSSPGRGDNEAFF
TGTGCCAGCAGCTCGCCGGGAAGAGGCGACAATGAAGCTTTCTTT